This T cell receptor beta chain came from a study of identical twins. V gave up 3 bases and J gave up 8 bases, with 17 bases separating them. The CDR3 length is 14 residues. Germline-derived CDR1 and CDR2 are SGHNT and YYREEE (reference sequence). TCRdb passed the 5' RACE reads through MiXCR, listing each CDR3 protein once. The sample gives roughly 240,000 distinct CDR3 sequences, around 6.6% of which show up once; approximately 3.6% is in the top ten. There are a few counts of this clonotype. Antigen specificity is unknown. General study results and limits: Cross-sectional statistics underpinned the conclusions; the same donors were not followed. Out-of-frame beta sequences exhibited a weaker degree of excess twin sharing.

These records were also assigned to another study, of yellow fever vaccine responses in identical twins.

The chain combines TRBV5-4 with TRBJ1-2; maybe TRBD1 (5 bases). Sequencing was carried out using memory (CD45RO+) T cells sorted from blood. This TCR was sampled from a woman aged 18-30 years in good health. CDR3 residues: CASSSGLVGDGYTF. The CDR3 DNA follows: TGTGCCAGCAGCTCCGGGTTGGTAGGGGACGGCTACACCTTC.